The rows below give T cell receptor beta chains drawn from one sample of a study of blood T cells in healthy people across ages. TCRdb fed the 5' RACE reads into MiXCR, producing one record per CDR3 protein. The profile covers approximately 2,000,000 distinct CDR3 sequences, with approximately 39% appearing a single time and about 23% taken by the ten largest. Input material: blood. The receptors stem from a human donor in good health. Both conserved end residues are part of each CDR3. D genes are given only for firm matches. Size is omitted from some rows. Given values are once, few, many or a class for expanded clones.

TRBV6-5	TRBJ1-6	-	TRBD1	TGTGCCAGCAGACGGCCGGGACAGGGTAATTCACCCCTCCACTTT	CASRRPGQGNSPLHF
TRBV9	TRBJ2-7	few	TRBD1	TGTGCCAGCAGCGTAGATGGGACAGGGATATACGAGCAGTACTTC	CASSVDGTGIYEQYF
TRBV27	TRBJ1-1	-	-	TGTGCCAGCAGTTTAATTTATTCTGGTGGGGCAGAAGCTTTCTTT	CASSLIYSGGAEAFF
TRBV9	TRBJ2-4	few	TRBD1	TGTGCCAGCAGCCCCCGGACAGGGGGCGAAAACATTCAGTACTTC	CASSPRTGGENIQYF
TRBV13	TRBJ2-4	few	TRBD2	TGTGCCAGCAGCCTCAAGGGAGGGGCCAGAAACATTCAGTACTTC	CASSLKGGARNIQYF
TRBV4-3	TRBJ2-3	-	-	TGCGCCAACAGCCAAGGGGATCGGGGGGCCACAGATACGCAGTATTTT	CANSQGDRGATDTQYF
TRBV10-3	TRBJ2-6	few	-	TGTGCCATCAGTGAGTCTGTCGGTGGAGGGGCCTCCTCTGGGGCCAACGTCCTGACTTTC	CAISESVGGGASSGANVLTF
TRBV10-3	TRBJ2-7	-	-	TGTGCCATCAGTGATTCTAGGTCTAGCTCCTACGAGCAGTACTTC	CAISDSRSSSYEQYF
TRBV3-1	TRBJ2-3	-	-	TGTGCCAGCAGCCAGATGGTCGGGGCCACAGATACGCAGTATTTT	CASSQMVGATDTQYF
TRBV12-3/TRBV12-4	TRBJ2-7	-	TRBD2	TGTGCCAGCAGAGGACTAGCGGGGGAATCCTACAATGAGCAGTACTTC	CASRGLAGESYNEQYF
TRBV4-3	TRBJ2-2	-	TRBD2	TGCGCCAGCAGCCAAGGGCGGGGGAGTATCACCGGGGAGCTGTTTTTT	CASSQGRGSITGELFF
TRBV18	TRBJ1-1	few	-	TGTGCCAGCTCACCACGTCAGGTTAGCACTGAAGCTTTCTTT	CASSPRQVSTEAFF